These T cell receptor beta chains were read from a single sample in a study of cytomegalovirus exposure and HLA in healthy donors. Libraries were prepared by immunoSEQ multiplex PCR; TCRdb keeps only in-frame clonotypes and omits some of them. The table shows 35,000 to 40,000 clones, with roughly 67% occurring only once. The sequenced material came from PBMCs. These TCRs come from a man between 45 and 60 years old in good health and CMV-seropositive. Both conserved end residues are part of each CDR3. The D gene is left open where the match is weak. Clone sizes are given selectively: once, few, many, or a class where the clone is expanded.

CDR3 DNA	CDR3 protein	V gene	clone size	D gene	J gene
TGTGCCAGCCTCTGGGGGGTGGATACCGGGGAGCTGTTTTTT	CASLWGVDTGELFF	TRBV7-8	.	.	TRBJ2-2
TGTGCCAGTAGTATCCCAGACACCGGGGAGCTGTTTTTT	CASSIPDTGELFF	TRBV19	once	.	TRBJ2-2
TGTGCCAGTAGCGAATCGGGACAGGCTAACTATGGCTACACCTTC	CASSESGQANYGYTF	TRBV19	few	TRBD1	TRBJ1-2
TGTGCCAGCAGTCGCTCGGGACAGGGCTACGAGCAGTACTTC	CASSRSGQGYEQYF	TRBV6-5	many	TRBD1	TRBJ2-7
TGTGCCAGCAGTGAGAGGGCTACGAACACCGGGGAGCTGTTTTTT	CASSERATNTGELFF	TRBV2	.	.	TRBJ2-2
TGTGCCTGGAGTCGACAGGGCGCGAGCTCTGGAAACACCATATATTTT	CAWSRQGASSGNTIYF	TRBV30	.	TRBD1	TRBJ1-3
TGTGCTAGTGGTTGGGGGGGGGCTGGCGCAGATACGCAGTATTTT	CASGWGGAGADTQYF	TRBV12-5	.	.	TRBJ2-3
TGCGCCAGCAGCCTCCTCCGACTCTCGGGGAGAGGGGCTTTCTTT	CASSLLRLSGRGAFF	TRBV4-1	once	.	TRBJ1-1
TGTGCCAGCACCTTGACAGGAAGCTCCTACGAGCAGTACTTC	CASTLTGSSYEQYF	TRBV7-9	.	.	TRBJ2-7
TGTGCCAGCAGCTTACAAACTGAAGCTTTCTTT	CASSLQTEAFF	TRBV11-3	.	.	TRBJ1-1
TGCAGCGCTCATCCGACAGGGGGCGGCACAGATACGCAGTATTTT	CSAHPTGGGTDTQYF	TRBV29-1	.	TRBD1	TRBJ2-3
TGTGCCAGCAGCTTGGAAACAGGACAGAACACTGAAGCTTTCTTT	CASSLETGQNTEAFF	TRBV5-6	.	.	TRBJ1-1
TGTGCCAGCAGTATACCGGGACAGGGTTTAAATGGCTACACCTTC	CASSIPGQGLNGYTF	TRBV6-1	.	TRBD1	TRBJ1-2
TGTGCCAGCAGCTCGGACAGGGGAGCTGAAGCTTTCTTT	CASSSDRGAEAFF	TRBV11-3	.	TRBD1	TRBJ1-1
TGCAGCGTCAATAACAGGGGGTCCTACGAGCAGTACTTC	CSVNNRGSYEQYF	TRBV29-1	.	TRBD1	TRBJ2-7
TGTGCCAGCAGTGAACCCACCGGGACAACGAACACTGAAGCTTTCTTT	CASSEPTGTTNTEAFF	TRBV2	.	.	TRBJ1-1
TGCGCCAGCAGCGTGGGACAGGGCTCTGGCTACACCTTC	CASSVGQGSGYTF	TRBV5-1	few	TRBD1	TRBJ1-2
TGTGCCAGCAGCCTTTACCAAGAGACCCAGTACTTC	CASSLYQETQYF	TRBV5-4	once	.	TRBJ2-5
TGTGCCAGCAGCTTGGGTCGGCAGGGGGCCGGGGAGCTGTTTTTT	CASSLGRQGAGELFF	TRBV5-6	.	TRBD1	TRBJ2-2
TGCGCCAGCAGCCAAGATCAGATCAGAGGGACTGAAGCTTTCTTT	CASSQDQIRGTEAFF	TRBV4-1	.	.	TRBJ1-1
TGCGCCAGCAGCCAAGATTTAGCGGGGGGGCTAAGCACAGATACGCAGTATTTT	CASSQDLAGGLSTDTQYF	TRBV4-3	.	TRBD2	TRBJ2-3
TGTGCCAGCAGTGAAATGGAGTGGTCACCCCTCCACTTT	CASSEMEWSPLHF	TRBV25-1	.	.	TRBJ1-6
TGTGCCAGCATCCCCCCGGGGACAGATACGCAGTATTTT	CASIPPGTDTQYF	TRBV6-5	.	.	TRBJ2-3
TGTGCCAGCAGTGAACGAGCCTCCGGGACAGGGGGGGCGAACACTGAAGCTTTCTTT	CASSERASGTGGANTEAFF	TRBV2	.	TRBD1	TRBJ1-1
TGTGCCAGCAGTTTCAGTGGCGGGGGGGAGGCTGACACCGGGGAGCTGTTTTTT	CASSFSGGGEADTGELFF	TRBV7-6	few	TRBD2	TRBJ2-2
TGCGCCAGCAGCCGTGCAGGGGCCGGTGGAAACACCATATATTTT	CASSRAGAGGNTIYF	TRBV5-1	few	.	TRBJ1-3
TGTGCCACCAGCAGGATGGGACAGGGGGTGGGAGAGCAGTACTTC	CATSRMGQGVGEQYF	TRBV15	few	TRBD1	TRBJ2-7
TGTGCCAGCAGCTTGGACAGAGGGAATCAGCCCCAGCATTTT	CASSLDRGNQPQHF	TRBV5-5	few	.	TRBJ1-5
TGTGCCATGCGGGTATGGAACACCGGGGAGCTGTTTTTT	CAMRVWNTGELFF	TRBV5-4	few	.	TRBJ2-2
TGTGCCAGCAGTGACAGGTGGCAGACCATATATTTT	CASSDRWQTIYF	TRBV6-5	.	.	TRBJ1-3
TGCGCCAGCAGCTTGGATCTAGCGGGGGGCACAGATACGCAGTATTTT	CASSLDLAGGTDTQYF	TRBV5-1	.	TRBD2	TRBJ2-3
TGTGCCAGCAGCTCACTAGGACAGGGCGGTGGCTACACCTTC	CASSSLGQGGGYTF	TRBV11-3	.	TRBD1	TRBJ1-2
TGTGCCAGCAGTGGAGGGACCTCAGGAGACAGGGTGGCAGATACGCAGTATTTT	CASSGGTSGDRVADTQYF	TRBV2	.	TRBD1	TRBJ2-3
TGTGCCAGTACGCGCACCAGCGGAGCAGACACAGATACGCAGTATTTT	CASTRTSGADTDTQYF	TRBV7-9	.	.	TRBJ2-3
TGTGCCAGCAGCTTAGGAACTAGCGGGGGTAACTACGAGCAGTACTTC	CASSLGTSGGNYEQYF	TRBV7-8	.	TRBD2	TRBJ2-7
TGTGCCAGCAGCTTAGTAGGGACAGGGGGGTACGAGCAGTACTTC	CASSLVGTGGYEQYF	TRBV7-2	.	TRBD1	TRBJ2-7
TGTGCCAGCAGCTCCCGGTCCGGAGAGACCCAGTACTTC	CASSSRSGETQYF	TRBV7-2	.	.	TRBJ2-5
TGTGCCAGCAGCCAAGCCGGGGGGCAGAGAGAGACCCAGTACTTC	CASSQAGGQRETQYF	TRBV14	.	.	TRBJ2-5
TGTGCCAGCAGTGAAAGTTGGACAGCGGGGACCAGGGAGACCCAGTACTTC	CASSESWTAGTRETQYF	TRBV6-1	.	.	TRBJ2-5
TGTGCCAGCAGCTTCGTCGGGATGAACACTGAAGCTTTCTTT	CASSFVGMNTEAFF	TRBV11-1	.	.	TRBJ1-1
TGTGCCAGCAGTTTCCAAACAGAGAACACTGAAGCTTTCTTT	CASSFQTENTEAFF	TRBV6-5	.	.	TRBJ1-1
TGTGCCAGCAGTTACAGCTATAGGGGTGACTATGGCTACACCTTC	CASSYSYRGDYGYTF	TRBV6-5	.	.	TRBJ1-2
TGTGCCAGCAGATTAGGACAGGGAGGTTATGGCTACACCTTC	CASRLGQGGYGYTF	TRBV6-1	.	TRBD1	TRBJ1-2